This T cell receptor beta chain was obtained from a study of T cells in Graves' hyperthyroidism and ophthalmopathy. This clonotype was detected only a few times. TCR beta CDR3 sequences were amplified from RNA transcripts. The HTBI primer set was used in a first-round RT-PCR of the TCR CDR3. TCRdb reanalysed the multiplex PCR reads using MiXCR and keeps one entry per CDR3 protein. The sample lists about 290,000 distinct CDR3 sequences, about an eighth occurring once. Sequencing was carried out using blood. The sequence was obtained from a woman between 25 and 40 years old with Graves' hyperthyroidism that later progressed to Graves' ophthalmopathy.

CDR3 amino acids: CASSQDGNTGELFF. CDR3 in DNA: TGCGCCAGCAGCCAAGATGGGAACACCGGGGAGCTGTTTTTT. The chain couples TRBV4-3 to TRBJ2-2, with D unclear. Trimming took 0 bases from V and 1 from J, leaving 3 bases between them. CDR3 length: 14 amino acids. Germline lookup yields CDR1 LGHNA and CDR2 YSLEER.